These 32 T cell receptor beta chains share one sample of origin, sequenced in a study of shared clonotypes between healthy human individuals. The method was immunoSEQ multiplex PCR; TCRdb's version includes in-frame clones alone and lacks a portion of them. The data hold around 2.3 million clones, with around 95% observed a single time. Sequencing used naive CD4+ T cells sorted from blood. The sample's subset: CD45RA+ positively selected. The receptors were sampled from a man aged 18 to 29 in good health.

J is TRBJ2-2 and V is TRBV27; D is tentatively TRBD1 or TRBD2 (5 bases each). This CDR3 has 16 amino acids. Germline CDR1 is MNHEY and CDR2 is SMNVEV (reference sequence). V was cut by 3 bases and J by 6 bases, with 17 bases left in between. CDR3 nucleotide sequence: TGTGCCAGCAGTTTTAGGTGGCAGGGAGATTCCGGGGAGCTGTTTTTT. Protein sequence: CASSFRWQGDSGELFF.

The chain joins TRBV30 to TRBJ2-3, with D unresolved. The CDR3 is 13 residues long. Germline lookup yields CDR1 GTSNPN and CDR2 SVGIG (reference sequence). V shed 1 base and J shed 1 base, with 6 bases lying between them. The DNA for the CDR3 is TGTGCCTGGAGTGATAGAGGCACAGATACGCAGTATTTT. As protein: CAWSDRGTDTQYF.

The chain uses TRBV5-1 and TRBJ2-7; TRBD2 matches at 9 bases. The ends lost 3 bases at V and 6 bases at J; junction bases unmatched: 10. Germline assignment: CDR1 SGHRS and CDR2 YFSETQ. The length of the CDR3 is 15 residues. The CDR3 nucleotides read TGCGCCAGCAGCTCCATAGCGGGAGTAGGAGCCGAGCAGTACTTC. Protein product: CASSSIAGVGAEQYF.

The V call is TRBV7-2, the J call TRBJ2-7; no reliable D call. The CDR3 runs to 14 residues. CDR1 SGHTA and CDR2 FQGNSA come from the germline V gene. V lost 3 bases, J lost 5 bases, and 14 bases lay in between. The CDR3 spells CASSFRNPGNEQYF. CDR3 nucleotides: TGTGCCAGCAGCTTCCGGAACCCCGGCAACGAGCAGTACTTC.

The V and J genes are TRBV5-1 and TRBJ2-2; 8 nucleotides agree with TRBD2. V shed 4 bases, J shed 5 bases, and the junction held 10 bases outside the gene matches. Germline values: CDR1 SGHRS, CDR2 YFSETQ. The CDR3 is 16 residues long. The CDR3 reads CASSATGLVGTGELFF. For the CDR3, the DNA is TGCGCCAGCAGCGCGACGGGACTAGTTGGGACCGGGGAGCTGTTTTTT.

The V gene is TRBV7-9, the J gene TRBJ2-7; 7 nucleotides agree with TRBD1. Germline assignment: CDR1 SEHNR and CDR2 FQNEAQ (reference sequence). The J segment lost 4 bases and the V segment lost 6 bases, leaving 3 bases of the junction unmatched. This CDR3 comprises 12 residues. DNA for the CDR3: TGTGCCAGCAGTTCGGACAGGTACGAGCAGTACTTC. This sequence encodes CASSSDRYEQYF.

This chain uses TRBV6-5 with TRBJ2-1; D not resolved. CDR1 MNHEY and CDR2 SVGAGI come from the germline V gene. With 6 bases removed from V and 10 bases from J, the gap between germline ends came to 13 bases. This CDR3 region has 12 residues. For the CDR3, the DNA is TGTGCCAGCAGCCCCTACGGGCGCGAGCAGTTCTTC. Protein sequence: CASSPYGREQFF.

This sequence joins TRBV10-2 and TRBJ2-2; D is perhaps TRBD2 (6 bases). The CDR3 runs to 14 residues. Trimming took 7 bases from V and 4 from J, leaving 13 bases between them. From germline, CDR1 is WSHSY and CDR2 SAAADI. For the CDR3, the DNA is TGCGCCAGCACTAGGGACTCGTTCACCGGGGAGCTGTTTTTT. It specifies CASTRDSFTGELFF.

The rearrangement joins TRBV4-1 to TRBJ2-7; 8 positions agree with TRBD1. The trim removed 1 base at V and 3 bases at J, leaving 11 bases unmatched. Germline loops: CDR1 MGHRA, CDR2 YSYEKL. The CDR3 covers 17 residues. DNA for the CDR3: TGCGCCAGCAGCCAAGCCGCAGATGGGGACAGGAACTACGAGCAGTACTTC. Its translation: CASSQAADGDRNYEQYF.

The chain combines TRBV11-2 with TRBJ1-1, with D perhaps matching TRBD1 (5 bases). This CDR3 has 13 amino acids. The V gene lost 5 bases and the J gene lost 11 bases, with 18 bases spanning the gap. CDR1 is SGHAT, CDR2 FQNNGV, per germline. The CDR3 nucleotides are TGTGCCAGCAGCATCAGGGATGGGCCCCTGGCTTTCTTT. Residues: CASSIRDGPLAFF. Full variable domain (remainder filled in from reference TRBV11-2 and TRBJ1-1): EAGVAQSPRYKIIEKRQSVAFWCNPISGHATLYWYQQILGQGPKLLIQFQNNGVVDDSQLPKDRFSAERLKGVDSTLKIQPAKLEDSAVYLCASSIRDGPLAFFGQGTRLTVV.

The chain uses TRBV28 and TRBJ2-7; no clear D gene. Germline-derived CDR1 and CDR2 are MDHEN and SYDVKM. Trimming pared 5 bases from V and 2 bases from J, leaving 7 bases between. This CDR3 contains 12 residues. The CDR3 DNA follows: TGTGCCAGCAGTGGGTTTCCCTACGAGCAGTACTTC. Residues: CASSGFPYEQYF. The full variable domain, rest sourced from reference TRBV28 and TRBJ2-7, is DVKVTQSSRYLVKRTGEKVFLECVQDMDHENMFWYRQDPGLGLRLIYFSYDVKMKEKGDIPEGYSVSREKKERFSLILESASTNQTSMYLCASSGFPYEQYFGPGTRLTVT.

This chain uses TRBV10-3 with TRBJ1-4, with 7 bases lining up with TRBD1. V shed 10 bases and J 6 bases; nucleotides not matched to a gene: 8. The CDR3 length is 13 residues. Germline-derived CDR1 and CDR2 are ENHRY and SYGVKD. The CDR3: CATKAGGDEKLFF. CDR3 nucleotides: TGTGCCACGAAGGCAGGGGGTGATGAAAAACTGTTTTTT.

This chain joins TRBV16 and TRBJ1-5, with 7 bases fitting TRBD1. Germline trimming cut 2 bases from V and 5 bases from J; bases unmatched to any gene: 6. The germline V gene has CDR1 KGHSY and CDR2 FQNENV. The CDR3 spans 15 residues. The CDR3 DNA follows: TGTGCCAGCAGCCAAGTCGGGACAGCCTATCAGCCCCAGCATTTT. This encodes CASSQVGTAYQPQHF.

The chain employs TRBV29-1 and TRBJ1-4; no reliable D call. The V end lost 2 bases, the J end lost 8 bases, and 9 bases lay between the germline ends. The CDR3 contains 12 residues. Germline CDR1 SQVTM, CDR2 ANQGSEA. Here the CDR3 DNA reads TGCAGCGTTGAAATCGAGTGGGAAAAACTGTTTTTT. Translating it yields CSVEIEWEKLFF.

This chain connects TRBV5-4 to TRBJ1-4, with TRBD1 matching over 8 bases. The junction had 5 bases not matched to a gene; V was cut back by 3 bases and J by 7 bases. Per germline, CDR1 SGHNT and CDR2 YYREEE (reference sequence). The CDR3 is made up of 14 amino acids. The CDR3 coding sequence is TGTGCCAGCAGCTCCCGGACAGGGATTGAAAAACTGTTTTTT. Encoded protein: CASSSRTGIEKLFF. Full variable domain (remainder filled in from reference TRBV5-4 and TRBJ1-4): ETGVTQSPTHLIKTRGQQVTLRCSSQSGHNTVSWYQQALGQGPQFIFQYYREEENGRGNFPPRFSGLQFPNYSSELNVNALELDDSALYLCASSSRTGIEKLFFGSGTQLSVL.

The chain uses TRBV10-3 and TRBJ2-1, with no clear D. Germline V gene sequence: CDR1 ENHRY, CDR2 SYGVKD. The CDR3 runs 11 residues. V was cut by 7 bases and J by 3 bases, with 4 bases left in between. In nucleotides, the CDR3 is TGTGCCATCAAAGGCTACAATGAGCAGTTCTTC. The encoded protein is CAIKGYNEQFF.

The genes are TRBV18 and TRBJ2-1; 11 nucleotides agree with TRBD2. The germline V gene has CDR1 KGHSH and CDR2 LQKENI. V was pared by 8 bases and J by 4 bases, with 4 bases of the junction left unmatched. The CDR3 contains 14 residues. The CDR3 is CASTGTSGYNEQFF. Here the CDR3 DNA reads TGTGCCAGCACCGGGACTAGCGGTTACAATGAGCAGTTCTTC.

The chain uses TRBV2 and TRBJ1-4, with D perhaps TRBD1 (5 bases). The V end was cut by 5 bases, the J end by 5 bases, with 12 bases between. CDR1 SNHLY and CDR2 FYNNEI come from the germline V gene. The CDR3 has 14 residues. In nucleotides, the CDR3 is TGTGCCAGCAGTCGGGACGGACCAAATGAAAAACTGTTTTTT. It encodes CASSRDGPNEKLFF.

The chain links TRBV4-1 to TRBJ2-7, with TRBD2 matching 7 bases. Germline V gene sequence: CDR1 MGHRA, CDR2 YSYEKL. J was trimmed by 2 bases and V by 4 bases; bases with no gene match: 11. The length of the CDR3 is 16 residues. The CDR3, as DNA: TGCGCCAGCAGCCCCCTGGGAGTAGCGGGTACCTACGAGCAGTACTTC. It codes for CASSPLGVAGTYEQYF.

V and J are TRBV7-9 and TRBJ1-2; 7 bases are a match to TRBD1. Losses at the gene ends were 3 bases for V and 3 bases for J; bases not matched to a gene: 7. This CDR3 is 15 amino acids long. Looked up from germline, CDR1 is SEHNR and CDR2 is FQNEAQ (reference sequence). CDR3 in amino acids: CASSLRDSSYYGYTF. The CDR3 DNA follows: TGTGCCAGCAGCTTGAGGGACAGCAGTTACTATGGCTACACCTTC.

This sequence joins TRBV5-6 and TRBJ1-6, with D possibly being TRBD1 (5 bases). The CDR3 is 16 amino acids. CDR1 and CDR2 from the germline V gene are SGHDT and YYEEEE. V was cut by 4 bases and J by 7 bases, with 18 bases left in between. CDR3 protein: CASSEFGGKRNSPLHF. The CDR3 DNA sequence: TGTGCCAGCAGCGAATTCGGGGGGAAGCGGAATTCACCCCTCCACTTT.

V is TRBV15 and J is TRBJ2-1, with D perhaps matching TRBD2 (6 bases). V was trimmed by 3 bases and J by 7 bases, leaving 25 bases between them. This CDR3 spans 18 amino acids. Germline lookup yields CDR1 LNHNV and CDR2 YYDKDF (reference sequence). The CDR3: CATSSTSQLGRPSNEQFF. The CDR3 DNA reads as TGTGCCACCAGCAGTACATCCCAACTGGGGAGGCCGTCAAATGAGCAGTTCTTC.

The CDR3 is CASSSSGAGGELFF. The CDR3 DNA reads as TGTGCCAGCAGCTCGTCGGGAGCGGGCGGGGAGCTGTTTTTT. The chain joins TRBV2 to TRBJ2-2, with a tentative D call TRBD2 (6 bases). The CDR3 length is 14 residues. Trimming took off 6 bases at V and 7 bases at J, with 15 bases between the two ends. In germline, CDR1 is SNHLY, CDR2 FYNNEI.

The gene calls are TRBV7-8 and TRBJ1-1, with D possibly being TRBD1 (6 bases). Germline V gene sequence: CDR1 SGHVS, CDR2 FQNEAQ. The CDR3 contains 13 residues. Deletions cut 1 base from V and 4 bases from J, with 7 bases between. The CDR3, as DNA: TGTGCCAGCAGCTTAGGGACAGCCACTGAAGCTTTCTTT. This translates into CASSLGTATEAFF.

The chain recombines TRBV29-1 with TRBJ2-5; D gene uncertain. V lost 0 bases and J lost 4, with 12 bases in between. CDR3 length: 14 residues. Germline V gene data show CDR1 as SQVTM and CDR2 as ANQGSEA. Here the CDR3 reads CSVEDWAVRETQYF. The CDR3 DNA sequence: TGCAGCGTTGAAGATTGGGCGGTTAGAGAGACCCAGTACTTC.

The gene calls are TRBV7-2 and TRBJ2-3, with 12 bases aligning to TRBD2. The trim removed 4 bases at V and 5 bases at J, leaving 4 bases unmatched. Looked up from germline, CDR1 is SGHTA and CDR2 is FQGNSA. The CDR3 runs 15 residues. CDR3 loop: CASSSGLAGLDTQYF. The CDR3 nucleotides are TGTGCCAGCAGCTCCGGACTAGCGGGACTAGATACGCAGTATTTT.

V and J are TRBV28 and TRBJ1-6; the D gene is possibly TRBD1 (5 bases). The length of the CDR3 is 15 residues. V was trimmed by 6 bases and J by 6 bases, leaving 15 bases between them. Per the germline V gene, CDR1 is MDHEN and CDR2 is SYDVKM. For the CDR3, the DNA is TGTGCCAGCAGGTCGGGGGGAGAAGGTAATTCACCCCTCCACTTT. It yields the protein CASRSGGEGNSPLHF.

CDR3 sequence reads: CASSRKLLPSYEQYF. In nucleotides, the CDR3 is TGTGCCAGCAGCAGGAAGTTACTCCCCTCCTACGAGCAGTACTTC. The chain has TRBV5-6 and TRBJ2-7; D unresolved. CDR1 and CDR2 from the germline V gene are SGHDT and YYEEEE. V shed 4 bases and J shed 0 bases, with 14 bases lying between them. This CDR3 spans 15 amino acids.

The J gene is TRBJ2-1, the V gene TRBV11-2, with 10 bases matching TRBD2. The ends lost 4 bases at V and 12 bases at J; junction bases unmatched: 3. This CDR3 region has 12 residues. Germline CDR1 and CDR2: SGHAT and FQNNGV. DNA of the CDR3: TGTGCCAGCAGCTCTAGCGGGAGTTGGCAGTTCTTC. Its protein is CASSSSGSWQFF.

The chain joins TRBV10-1 to TRBJ2-3; D possibly corresponds to TRBD2 (6 bases). From germline, CDR1 is WNHNN and CDR2 SYGVQD (reference sequence). The CDR3 has 16 residues. V lost 1 base and J 6 bases, leaving 17 bases between the germline ends. The CDR3 DNA reads TGCGCCAGCAGTGAGTTGGAGGGAAGCCATGTGGATACGCAGTATTTT. Translating it yields CASSELEGSHVDTQYF.

In the case of this clone: The identical CDR3 is also encoded by other nucleotide sequences in the sample. This chain connects TRBV6-6 to TRBJ1-1, with a weak D call TRBD1 (6 bases). In germline, CDR1 is MNHNY, CDR2 SVGAGI (reference sequence). The V and J ends lost 5 bases and 6 bases respectively, with 13 bases between them. The CDR3 is 13 amino acids. The CDR3: CASSTPGQPEAFF. For the CDR3, the DNA is TGTGCCAGCAGTACTCCGGGACAACCTGAAGCTTTCTTT.

Regarding this clone: This same CDR3 is encoded by further DNA sequences in the sample. The chain joins TRBV5-4 to TRBJ2-7; TRBD1 agrees at 8 bases. Germline assignment: CDR1 SGHNT and CDR2 YYREEE (reference sequence). V lost 0 bases, J lost 0 bases, and 2 bases stayed unmatched. The length of the CDR3 is 15 residues. The CDR3 nucleotides read TGTGCCAGCAGCTTGGGTGGGACAGGCTCCTACGAGCAGTACTTC. The encoded protein is CASSLGGTGSYEQYF. Based on the CDR3 plus reference TRBV5-4 and TRBJ2-7, the full variable domain is ETGVTQSPTHLIKTRGQQVTLRCSSQSGHNTVSWYQQALGQGPQFIFQYYREEENGRGNFPPRFSGLQFPNYSSELNVNALELDDSALYLCASSLGGTGSYEQYFGPGTRLTVT.